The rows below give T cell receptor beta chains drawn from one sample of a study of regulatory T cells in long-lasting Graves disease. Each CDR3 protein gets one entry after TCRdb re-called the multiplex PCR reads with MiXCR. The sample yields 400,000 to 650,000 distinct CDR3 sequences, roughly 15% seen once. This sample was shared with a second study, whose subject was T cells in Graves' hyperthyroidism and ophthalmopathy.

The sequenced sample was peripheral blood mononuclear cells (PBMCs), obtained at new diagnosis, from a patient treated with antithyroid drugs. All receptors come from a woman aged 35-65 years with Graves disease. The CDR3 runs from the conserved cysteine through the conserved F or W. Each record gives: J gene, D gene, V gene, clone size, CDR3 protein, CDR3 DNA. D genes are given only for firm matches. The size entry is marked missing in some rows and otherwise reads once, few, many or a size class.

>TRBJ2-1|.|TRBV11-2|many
CASSVSRGNNEQFF
TGTGCCAGCAGCGTAAGTAGGGGGAACAATGAGCAGTTCTTC
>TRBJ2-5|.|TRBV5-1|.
CASSLDPGITETQYF
TGCGCCAGCAGCTTGGATCCGGGTATTACAGAGACCCAGTACTTC
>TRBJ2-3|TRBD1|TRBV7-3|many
CASSTQGAGTDTQYF
TGTGCCAGCAGCACCCAGGGGGCTGGCACAGATACGCAGTATTTT
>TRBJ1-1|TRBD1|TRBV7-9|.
CASSLVGGGEAFF
TGTGCCAGCAGCTTAGTAGGGGGCGGTGAAGCTTTCTTT
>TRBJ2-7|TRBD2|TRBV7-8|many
CASSFPLERGSSYEQYF
TGTGCCAGCAGCTTTCCCCTAGAGCGGGGGAGCTCCTACGAGCAGTACTTC
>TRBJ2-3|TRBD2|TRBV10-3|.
CAIRAGLGVDTQYF
TGTGCCATCAGGGCCGGACTAGGGGTAGATACGCAGTATTTT
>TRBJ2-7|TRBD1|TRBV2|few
CASSQADRDSYEQYF
TGTGCCAGCAGCCAAGCAGACAGGGACTCCTACGAGCAGTACTTC
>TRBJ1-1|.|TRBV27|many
CASSQGRYTEAFF
TGTGCCAGCAGTCAGGGGAGGTACACTGAAGCTTTCTTT
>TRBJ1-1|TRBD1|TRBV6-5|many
CASSSLRDRINTEAFF
TGTGCCAGCAGTTCACTCCGGGACAGAATTAACACTGAAGCTTTCTTT
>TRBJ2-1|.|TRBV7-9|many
CASSLAVVRGVGEQFF
TGTGCCAGCAGCTTAGCAGTTGTGAGAGGCGTTGGGGAGCAGTTCTTC
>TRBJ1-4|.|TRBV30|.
CAWSPRLGEKLFF
TGTGCCTGGAGTCCGAGGCTGGGTGAAAAACTGTTTTTT
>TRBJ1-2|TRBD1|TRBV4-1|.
CASSQAHRGASYGYTF
TGCGCCAGCAGCCAAGCCCACAGGGGCGCATCCTATGGCTACACCTTC
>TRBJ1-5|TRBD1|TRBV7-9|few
CASSTDRGLNQPQHF
TGTGCCAGCAGCACCGACAGGGGGCTTAATCAGCCCCAGCATTTT
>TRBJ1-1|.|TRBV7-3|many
CASSLTGIGGTNTEAFF
TGTGCCAGCAGCTTAACGGGCATAGGGGGAACGAACACTGAAGCTTTCTTT
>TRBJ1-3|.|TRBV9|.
CASSDRWDQQRGNTIYF
TGTGCCAGCAGCGACCGATGGGACCAGCAGAGAGGAAACACCATATATTTT
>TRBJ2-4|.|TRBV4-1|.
CASSHGSAGELAKNIQYF
TGCGCCAGCAGTCATGGTTCGGCAGGGGAGTTAGCCAAAAACATTCAGTACTTC
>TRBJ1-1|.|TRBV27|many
CASSLSVWTEAFF
TGTGCCAGCAGTTTATCGGTGTGGACTGAAGCTTTCTTT
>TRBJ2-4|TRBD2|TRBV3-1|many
CASSRGGTDIQYF
TGTGCCAGCAGCCGCGGGGGTACTGACATTCAGTACTTC
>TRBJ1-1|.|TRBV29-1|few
CSTRPQGNTEAFF
TGCAGCACCCGTCCACAGGGGAACACTGAAGCTTTCTTT
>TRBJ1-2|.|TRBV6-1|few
CASDRNYGYTF
TGTGCCAGCGACCGAAATTATGGCTACACCTTC
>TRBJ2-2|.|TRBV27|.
CASRPTAGWGTGELFF
TGTGCCAGCAGACCCACCGCAGGGTGGGGGACCGGGGAGCTGTTTTTT
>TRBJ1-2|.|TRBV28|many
CASRAGWGYTF
TGTGCCAGCAGGGCTGGGTGGGGCTACACCTTC
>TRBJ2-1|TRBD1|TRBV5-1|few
CASRAGQGTYNEQFF
TGCGCCAGCAGAGCGGGACAGGGCACGTACAATGAGCAGTTCTTC
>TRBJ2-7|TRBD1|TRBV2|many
CASSETGTVYEQYF
TGTGCCAGCAGTGAGACAGGGACCGTTTACGAGCAGTACTTC
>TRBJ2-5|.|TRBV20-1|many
CSARVVGEETQYF
TGCAGTGCTAGAGTGGTCGGGGAAGAGACCCAGTACTTC
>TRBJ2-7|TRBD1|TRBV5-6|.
CASSYRGLLEEQYF
TGTGCCAGCAGCTACAGGGGGCTCTTGGAGGAGCAGTACTTC
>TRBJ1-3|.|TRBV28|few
CASSWADTIYF
TGTGCCAGCAGTTGGGCTGACACCATATATTTT
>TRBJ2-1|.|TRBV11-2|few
CASSSTPTENKQFF
TGTGCCAGCAGCTCCACGCCGACGGAAAATAAGCAGTTCTTC
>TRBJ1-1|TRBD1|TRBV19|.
CASIRTGESKAFF
TGTGCCAGTATACGAACAGGGGAGTCAAAGGCTTTCTTT
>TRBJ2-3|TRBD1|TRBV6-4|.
CASSEAGTGHTDTQYF
TGTGCCAGCAGTGAAGCCGGGACAGGACACACAGATACGCAGTATTTT
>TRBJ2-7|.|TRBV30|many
CAWGPTQRYF
TGTGCCTGGGGTCCTACGCAACGGTACTTC
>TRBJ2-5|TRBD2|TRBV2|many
CASSDTSGGAQETQYF
TGTGCCAGCAGTGATACGAGCGGGGGGGCCCAAGAGACCCAGTACTTC
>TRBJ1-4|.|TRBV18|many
CASSPRRGHNEKLFF
TGTGCCAGCTCACCACGTCGCGGTCATAATGAAAAACTGTTTTTT
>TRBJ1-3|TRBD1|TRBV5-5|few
CASSPSTGAGNTIYF
TGTGCCAGCAGCCCTTCGACAGGGGCTGGAAACACCATATATTTT
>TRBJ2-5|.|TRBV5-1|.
CASRASQETQYF
TGCGCCAGCAGGGCCTCCCAAGAGACCCAGTACTTC
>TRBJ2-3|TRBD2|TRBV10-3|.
CAISPGGGTPDTQYF
TGTGCCATCAGCCCCGGGGGGGGTACCCCAGATACGCAGTATTTT
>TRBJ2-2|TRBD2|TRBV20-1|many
CSASGGANTGELFF
TGCAGTGCTAGCGGGGGGGCTAACACCGGGGAGCTGTTTTTT
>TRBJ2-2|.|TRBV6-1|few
CASRNYRDNGELFF
TGTGCCAGCAGAAATTACCGGGACAACGGGGAGCTGTTTTTT
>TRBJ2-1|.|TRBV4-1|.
CASSQDPQRQFF
TGCGCCAGCAGCCAAGATCCCCAGCGGCAGTTCTTC
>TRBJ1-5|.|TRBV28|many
CASSFLVGGNQPQHF
TGTGCCAGCAGTTTCCTAGTGGGGGGCAATCAGCCCCAGCATTTT
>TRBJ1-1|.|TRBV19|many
CASNKQGMLGTEAFF
TGTGCCAGTAATAAACAGGGTATGTTGGGCACTGAAGCTTTCTTT
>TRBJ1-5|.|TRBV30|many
CAWMPREVGQPQHF
TGTGCCTGGATGCCCCGGGAAGTGGGTCAGCCCCAGCATTTT
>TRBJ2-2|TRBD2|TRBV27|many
CASGPGLGAGELFF
TGTGCCAGCGGACCGGGACTAGGGGCCGGGGAGCTGTTTTTT
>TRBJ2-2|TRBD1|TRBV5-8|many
CASRDRLNTGELFF
TGTGCCAGCAGGGACAGGCTGAACACCGGGGAGCTGTTTTTT
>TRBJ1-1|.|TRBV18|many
CASSPREGNTEAFF
TGTGCCAGCAGCCCCCGGGAAGGGAACACTGAAGCTTTCTTT
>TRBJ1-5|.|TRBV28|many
CASGQQGNQPQHF
TGTGCCAGCGGACAACAGGGCAATCAGCCCCAGCATTTT
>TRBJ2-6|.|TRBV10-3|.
CAISGVTLGHVNSGANVLTF
TGTGCCATCAGTGGGGTCACGTTGGGACATGTTAACTCTGGGGCCAACGTCCTGACTTTC
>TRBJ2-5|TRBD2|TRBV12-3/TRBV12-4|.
CASSSGLAGATQETQYF
TGTGCCAGCAGCTCCGGACTAGCGGGGGCCACTCAAGAGACCCAGTACTTC
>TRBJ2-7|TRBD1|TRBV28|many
CASSLLKGKGTGDSYEQYF
TGTGCCAGCAGTTTATTGAAGGGGAAGGGGACAGGGGACTCCTACGAGCAGTACTTC
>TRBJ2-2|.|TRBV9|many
CASSSRVSIRSGELFF
TGTGCCAGCAGCTCCAGGGTTTCGATACGATCCGGGGAGCTGTTTTTT